This TCR beta chain is from a study of PD-1 blockade in classical Hodgkin lymphoma. Study observations and caveats: TCR diversity at baseline was reported to be reduced in newly diagnosed patients relative to healthy donors. Repertoire differences have undefined causes, possibly disease activity or prior therapy.

A note on this clone: Its antigen is unknown.

The time point here: newly diagnosed, previously untreated cHL patient sample. Magnetic negative selection, applied to thawed PBMCs, was used to isolate the CD8+ T cells. The comparison group had newly diagnosed, previously untreated classical Hodgkin lymphoma. Profiling relied on immunoSEQ multiplex PCR, and the TCRdb table lists in-frame clones only, not all of them. The data show 21,000 or so clones, approximately 87% seen once. The CDR3 covers 14 residues. V shed 5 bases, J shed 8 bases, and the junction held 9 bases outside the gene matches. Per germline, CDR1 LNHDA and CDR2 SQIVND (reference sequence).

This clonotype was obtained from a human donor with classical Hodgkin lymphoma. The V gene is TRBV19, the J gene TRBJ1-3; TRBD1 matches 7 bases. Sequences were obtained from CD8+ T cells from blood. CDR3 in DNA: TGTGCCAGTAGTTTACTGACAGGGATTGACACCATATATTTT. It is translated as CASSLLTGIDTIYF.